Sequencing of this T cell receptor (beta chain) was carried out in a study of regulatory T cells in long-lasting Graves disease. Across the whole study: Patients met the persistent Graves' disease definition after over 5 years of antithyroid drugs with positive TSH receptor antibodies.

The CDR3 contains 14 residues. Germline-derived CDR1 and CDR2 are LNHDA and SQIVND (reference sequence). V was cut by 7 bases and J by 0 bases, with 12 bases left in between. As for time point: persistent/refractory GD, antithyroid drugs over 5 years with positive TRAb. Scientists built the TCR library using RNA that was extracted from PBMCs. Construction of TCR beta libraries relied on iRepertoire HTBI primers and on Arm-PCR targeting CDR3 regions. TCRdb ran MiXCR on the multiplex PCR reads and lists one entry per CDR3 protein. The sample comprises around 460,000 distinct CDR3 sequences, 22% of which are singletons, and around 13% rests with the top ten.

The source is a female donor with Graves disease. V usage is TRBV19 and J usage is TRBJ1-2; D is unresolved. The material sequenced was peripheral blood mononuclear cells (PBMCs), taken when the disease was refractory, from a patient treated with antithyroid drugs. The CDR3 reads CASKPPLANYGYTF. The CDR3 DNA sequence: TGTGCCAGTAAACCTCCGTTAGCTAACTATGGCTACACCTTC. The entire variable domain, with the rest obtained from reference TRBV19 and TRBJ1-2, is as follows: DGGITQSPKYLFRKEGQNVTLSCEQNLNHDAMYWYRQDPGQGLRLIYYSQIVNDFQKGDIAEGYSVSREKKESFPLTVTSAQKNPTAFYLCASKPPLANYGYTFGSGTRLTVV.